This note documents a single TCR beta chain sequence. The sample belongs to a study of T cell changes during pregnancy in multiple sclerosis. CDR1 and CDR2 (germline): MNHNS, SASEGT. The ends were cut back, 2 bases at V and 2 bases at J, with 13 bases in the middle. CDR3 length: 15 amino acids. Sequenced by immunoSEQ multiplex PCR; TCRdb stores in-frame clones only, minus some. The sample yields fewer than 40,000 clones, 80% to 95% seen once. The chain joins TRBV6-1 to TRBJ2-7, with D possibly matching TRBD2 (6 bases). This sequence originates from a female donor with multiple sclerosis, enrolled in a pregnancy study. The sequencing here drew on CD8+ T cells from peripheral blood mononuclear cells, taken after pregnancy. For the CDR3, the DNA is TGTGCCAGCAGTGAACGGGAGCGGGCTCCCTACGAGCAGTACTTC. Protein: CASSERERAPYEQYF.